This T cell receptor beta chain was identified in a study of shared clonotypes between healthy human individuals. Study results and caveats: Naive subsets typically showed greater estimated richness than memory subsets.

Assay: immunoSEQ multiplex PCR; the TCRdb copy retains only in-frame clones and omits some. Of a few million clones in the sample, around 95% are singletons; the top ten hold 0.1% to 0.15%. The V and J ends lost 2 bases and 1 base respectively, with 6 bases between them. Per germline, CDR1 SNHLY and CDR2 FYNNEI. This CDR3 is built from 15 residues. Free of recent acute infections or vaccinations, the donors were healthy HIV-negative adults. Researchers partitioned CD4+ cells into CD45RA+ naive and CD45RA-negative memory subsets. As for this clone: Its antigen is unidentified.

The sequence came from a man aged 18-30 years in good health. The rearrangement uses TRBV2 and TRBJ1-6; TRBD1 is a possible D gene (5 bases). The sample comprised naive CD4+ T cells sorted from blood. Subset here: CD45RA+ positively selected. Here the CDR3 reads CASSEQGSYNSPLHF. DNA of the CDR3: TGTGCCAGCAGTGAACAGGGATCCTATAATTCACCCCTCCACTTT.